These 3 T cell receptor beta chains were sequenced from one sample in a study of tumor and adjacent non-tumor tissue in lung cancer. This sample's RNA came from whole unsorted tissue. The library came from three nested PCR rounds adapted from ARM-PCR protocols. Via MiXCR, TCRdb re-called the multiplex PCR reads, giving one row per CDR3 protein. Of around 70,000 distinct CDR3 sequences listed, roughly 72% were seen once; the top ten hold 28%. Sequencing was performed on lung tumor tissue. These receptors were collected from a man in his 60s with non-small cell lung cancer.

The chain joins TRBV11-3 to TRBJ1-1; no firm D call. This CDR3 is built from 17 residues. Germline CDR1 reads SGHNT; CDR2 reads YENEEA. Trimming removed 7 bases from V and 1 base from J, with 22 bases in between. In DNA, the CDR3 is TGTGCCAGCAACCTAGGGTGCCGCGCGATATCGAACACTGAAGCTTTCTTT. This encodes CASNLGCRAISNTEAFF. Filled out from reference TRBV11-3 and TRBJ1-1, the complete variable domain reads EAGVVQSPRYKIIEKKQPVAFWCNPISGHNTLYWYLQNLGQGPELLIRYENEEAVDDSQLPKDRFSAERLKGVDSTLKIQPAELGDSAVYLCASNLGCRAISNTEAFFGQGTRLTVV.

A word on this clonotype: The junction departs from germline at one end; a sequencing error may be responsible. This chain connects TRBV20-1 to TRBJ2-7, with D perhaps matching TRBD1 or TRBD2 (5 bases each). Germline CDR1 is DFQATT and CDR2 is SNEGSKA (reference sequence). The CDR3 runs 13 residues. The chain's CDR3 is CSSLSPGTYEQYF. The CDR3 DNA reads as TGCAGTTCACTATCCCCCGGGACCTACGAACAGTACTTC.

In the case of this clonotype: A read error may account for a junction end that differs from germline. This chain connects TRBV6-1 to TRBJ2-2; 8 nucleotides align to TRBD2. The CDR3 loop spans 16 amino acids. From germline, CDR1 is MNHNS and CDR2 SASEGT. CDR3 DNA sequence: TGTGCCAGCAGATTGGGACTAGGGAGATACACCCGGGAGCTGTTTTTT. Translated: CASRLGLGRYTRELFF.